This T cell receptor (beta chain) was captured in a study of T cell repertoires in cytomegalovirus infection. Study-wide context: Both a matching HLA type and CMV infection were indicated by public TCR beta signatures.

In this sample, this clonotype turned up a few times. The antigen is undetermined. Germline V gives CDR1 MDHEN, CDR2 SYDVKM. The CDR3 contains 16 residues. Trimming took 7 bases from V and 1 from J; bases not matched to a gene: 7. Whole-study results and caveats: HLA-C-restricted CMV clonotypes gave the most frequent clonotype in two of eight donors. People with CMV and the relevant HLA were identified by cumulative public TCR beta family frequency.

Each CDR3 protein gets one entry after TCRdb re-called the reads with MiXCR. The sample records 200,000 to 300,000 distinct CDR3 sequences, 9% to 15% being singletons. The chain recombines TRBV28 with TRBJ2-3; the match to TRBD2 covers 11 bases. This sequence originates from a human donor in good health (CMV status not recorded). Some clones in this sample may be carry-over from other donors' samples. What was sequenced was PBMCs. CDR3 in amino acids: CASNLMGLAGTDTQYF. The CDR3 coding sequence is TGTGCCAGCAACCTCATGGGACTAGCGGGCACAGATACGCAGTATTTT.